This T cell receptor beta chain was documented in a study of shared clonotypes between healthy human individuals. The CDR3 runs 15 residues. Germline V CDR1 and CDR2: MNHEY, SMNVEV (reference sequence). Between the trimmed V and J ends, which lost 2 bases and 3 bases, there was a span of 12 bases. The assay used deep level. Clones were sequenced by immunoSEQ multiplex PCR, and TCRdb holds only the in-frame ones, with some missing. In the table there are 2 million to 3 million clones, approximately 93% of which are singletons. This clone was detected only once. This rearrangement joins TRBV27 to TRBJ2-3; D perhaps matches TRBD1 (6 bases). Sequencing input: naive CD4+ T cells from PBMCs. This sample's subset: CD45RA+ positively selected. The TCR sequence derives from a man aged 18 to 30 in good health. Some clones in this sample may be carry-over from other donors' samples. CDR3 nucleotide sequence: TGTGCCAGCAGTTTACGGTCGGGACAAACAGATACGCAGTATTTT. Protein sequence: CASSLRSGQTDTQYF.